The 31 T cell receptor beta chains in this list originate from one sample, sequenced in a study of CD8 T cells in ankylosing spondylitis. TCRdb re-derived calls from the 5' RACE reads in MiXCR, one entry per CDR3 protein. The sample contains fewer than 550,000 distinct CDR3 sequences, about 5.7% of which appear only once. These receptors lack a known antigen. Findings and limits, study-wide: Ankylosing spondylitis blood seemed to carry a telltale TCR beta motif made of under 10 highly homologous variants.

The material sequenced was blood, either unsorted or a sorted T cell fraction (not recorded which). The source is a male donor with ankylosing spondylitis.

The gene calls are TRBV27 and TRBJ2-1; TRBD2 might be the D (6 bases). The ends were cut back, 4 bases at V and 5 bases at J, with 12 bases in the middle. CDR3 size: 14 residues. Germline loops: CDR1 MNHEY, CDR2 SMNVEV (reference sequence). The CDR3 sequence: CASSYGTPDNEQFF. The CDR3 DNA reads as TGTGCCAGCAGTTACGGGACTCCCGACAATGAGCAGTTCTTC.

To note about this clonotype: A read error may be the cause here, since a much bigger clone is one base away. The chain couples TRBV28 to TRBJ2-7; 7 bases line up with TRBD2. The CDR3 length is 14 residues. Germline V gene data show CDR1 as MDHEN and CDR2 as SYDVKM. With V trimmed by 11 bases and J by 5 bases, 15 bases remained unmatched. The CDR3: CAVKEAGFPNEQYF. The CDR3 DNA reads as TGTGCCGTCAAAGAAGCGGGATTTCCTAACGAGCAGTACTTC.

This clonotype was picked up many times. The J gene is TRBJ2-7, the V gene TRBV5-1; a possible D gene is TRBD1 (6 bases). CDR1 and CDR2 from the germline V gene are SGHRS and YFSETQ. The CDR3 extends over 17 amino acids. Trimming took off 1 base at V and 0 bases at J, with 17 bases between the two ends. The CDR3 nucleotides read TGCGCCAGCAGCTTGTTCCCAGGGGCCCTCCTCTCCTACGAGCAGTACTTC. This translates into CASSLFPGALLSYEQYF. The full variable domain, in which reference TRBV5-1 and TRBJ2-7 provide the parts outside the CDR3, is KAGVTQTPRYLIKTRGQQVTLSCSPISGHRSVSWYQQTPGQGLQFLFEYFSETQRNKGNFPGRFSGRQFSNSRSEMNVSTLELGDSALYLCASSLFPGALLSYEQYFGPGTRLTVT.

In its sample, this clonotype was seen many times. The CDR3 loop is CASSLVPGFQETQYF. DNA of the CDR3: TGTGCCAGCAGCTTAGTCCCAGGGTTCCAAGAGACCCAGTACTTC. This sequence joins TRBV7-2 and TRBJ2-5; D is perhaps TRBD1 (5 bases). The CDR3 totals 15 residues. Germline CDR1 and CDR2: SGHTA and FQGNSA. V lost 1 base and J lost 1, with 10 bases in between.

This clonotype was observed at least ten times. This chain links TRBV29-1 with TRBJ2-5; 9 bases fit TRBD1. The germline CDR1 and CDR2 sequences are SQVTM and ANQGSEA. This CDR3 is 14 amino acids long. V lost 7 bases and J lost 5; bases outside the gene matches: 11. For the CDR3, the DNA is TGCAGCGCCCGAAGACAGGGGGAAGGGGAGACCCAGTACTTC. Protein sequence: CSARRQGEGETQYF.

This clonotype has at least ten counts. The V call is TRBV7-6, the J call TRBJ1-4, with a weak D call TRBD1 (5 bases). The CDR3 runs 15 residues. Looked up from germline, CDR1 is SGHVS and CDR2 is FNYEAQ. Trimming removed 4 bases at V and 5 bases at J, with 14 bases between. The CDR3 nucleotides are TGTGCCAGCAGCTCGACCGGGACGGAAAATGAAAAACTGTTTTTT. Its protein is CASSSTGTENEKLFF.

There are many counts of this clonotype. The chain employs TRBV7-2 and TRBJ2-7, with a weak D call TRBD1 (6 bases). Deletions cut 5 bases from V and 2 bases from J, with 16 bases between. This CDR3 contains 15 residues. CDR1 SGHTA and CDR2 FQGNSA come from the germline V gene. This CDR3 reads CASSTRDTSPYEQYF. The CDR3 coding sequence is TGTGCCAGCAGCACACGGGACACAAGCCCCTACGAGCAGTACTTC. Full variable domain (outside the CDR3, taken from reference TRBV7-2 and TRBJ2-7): GAGVSQSPSNKVTEKGKDVELRCDPISGHTALYWYRQSLGQGLEFLIYFQGNSAPDKSGLPSDRFSAERTGGSVSTLTIQRTQQEDSAVYLCASSTRDTSPYEQYFGPGTRLTVT.

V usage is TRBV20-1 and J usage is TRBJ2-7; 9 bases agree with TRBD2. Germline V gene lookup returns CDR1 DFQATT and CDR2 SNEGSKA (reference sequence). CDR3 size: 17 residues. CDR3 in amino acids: CRSAVAGESRGPYEQYF. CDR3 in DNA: TGCAGATCCGCGGTAGCGGGAGAGAGTAGGGGCCCCTACGAGCAGTACTTC.

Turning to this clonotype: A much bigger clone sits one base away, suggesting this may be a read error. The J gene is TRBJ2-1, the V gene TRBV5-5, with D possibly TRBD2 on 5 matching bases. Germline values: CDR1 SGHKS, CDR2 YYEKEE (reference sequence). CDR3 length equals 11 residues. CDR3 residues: CASSHLREQLF. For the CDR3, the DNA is TGTGCCAGCAGCCACTTGAGGGAGCAGCTCTTC. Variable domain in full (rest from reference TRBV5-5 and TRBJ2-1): DAGVTQSPTHLIKTRGQQVTLRCSPISGHKSVSWYQQVLGQGPQFIFQYYEKEERGRGNFPDRFSARQFPNYSSELNVNALLLGDSALYLCASSHLREQLFGPGTRLTVL.

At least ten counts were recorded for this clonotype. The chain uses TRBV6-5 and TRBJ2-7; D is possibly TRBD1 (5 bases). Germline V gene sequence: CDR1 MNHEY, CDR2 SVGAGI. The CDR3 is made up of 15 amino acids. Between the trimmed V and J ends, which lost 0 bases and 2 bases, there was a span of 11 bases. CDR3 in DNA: TGTGCCAGCAGTTACTCGGGGCACAGTACCTACGAGCAGTACTTC. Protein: CASSYSGHSTYEQYF.

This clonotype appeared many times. The CDR3 DNA follows: TGTGCCAGCAGCTTAGCGACGGGTCCGGAGTGGCCCCAGCATTTT. Translated: CASSLATGPEWPQHF. The chain joins TRBV7-8 to TRBJ1-5; no clear D. Trimming stripped 0 bases from V and 9 bases from J, with 15 bases between. The germline V gene encodes CDR1 SGHVS and CDR2 FQNEAQ. The CDR3 extends over 15 amino acids.

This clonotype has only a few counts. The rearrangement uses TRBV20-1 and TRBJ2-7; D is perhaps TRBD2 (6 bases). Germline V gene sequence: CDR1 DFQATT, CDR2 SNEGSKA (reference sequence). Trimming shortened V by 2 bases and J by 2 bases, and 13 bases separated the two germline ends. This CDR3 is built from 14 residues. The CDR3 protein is CSARWGEATYEQYF. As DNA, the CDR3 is TGCAGTGCTAGATGGGGGGAGGCTACCTACGAGCAGTACTTC.

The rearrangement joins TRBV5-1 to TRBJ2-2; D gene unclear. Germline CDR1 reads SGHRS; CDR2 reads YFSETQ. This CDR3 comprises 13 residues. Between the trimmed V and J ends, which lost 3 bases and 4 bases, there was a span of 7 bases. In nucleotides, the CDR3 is TGCGCCAGCAGCTCCCCCGTCACCGGGGAGCTGTTTTTT. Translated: CASSSPVTGELFF.

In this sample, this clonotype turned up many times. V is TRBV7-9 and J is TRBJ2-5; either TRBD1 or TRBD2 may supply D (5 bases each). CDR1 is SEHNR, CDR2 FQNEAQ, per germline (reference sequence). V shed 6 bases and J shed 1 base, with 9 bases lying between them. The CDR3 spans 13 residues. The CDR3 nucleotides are TGTGCCAGCAGATGGGACCTCCAAGAGACCCAGTACTTC. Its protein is CASRWDLQETQYF.

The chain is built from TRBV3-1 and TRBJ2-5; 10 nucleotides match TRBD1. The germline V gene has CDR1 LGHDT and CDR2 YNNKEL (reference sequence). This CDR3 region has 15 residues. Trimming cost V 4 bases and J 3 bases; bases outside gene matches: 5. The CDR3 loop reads CASSLRGTGEETQYF. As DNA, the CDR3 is TGTGCCAGCAGCCTCCGAGGGACAGGGGAAGAGACCCAGTACTTC.

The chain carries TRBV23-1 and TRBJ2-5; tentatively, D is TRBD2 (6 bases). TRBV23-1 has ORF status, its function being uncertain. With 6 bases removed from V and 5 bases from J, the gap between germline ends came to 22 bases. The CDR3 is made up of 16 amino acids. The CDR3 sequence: CASRIPLVQGGETQYF. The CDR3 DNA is TGCGCCAGCAGAATTCCGCTGGTCCAAGGAGGGGAGACCCAGTACTTC.

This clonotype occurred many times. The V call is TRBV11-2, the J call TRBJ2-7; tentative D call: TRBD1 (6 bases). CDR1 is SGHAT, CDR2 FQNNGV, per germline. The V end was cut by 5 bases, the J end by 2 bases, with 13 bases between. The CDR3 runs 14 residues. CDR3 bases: TGTGCCAGCAGCAGTCCGGGACAAACCTACGAGCAGTACTTC. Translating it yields CASSSPGQTYEQYF.

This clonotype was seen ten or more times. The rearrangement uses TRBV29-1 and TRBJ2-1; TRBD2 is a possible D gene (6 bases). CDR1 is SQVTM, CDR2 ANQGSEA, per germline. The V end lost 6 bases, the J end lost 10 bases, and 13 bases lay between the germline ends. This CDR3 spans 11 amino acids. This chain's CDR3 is CSVATSKEQFF. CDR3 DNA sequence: TGCAGCGTCGCTACTAGCAAGGAGCAGTTCTTC.

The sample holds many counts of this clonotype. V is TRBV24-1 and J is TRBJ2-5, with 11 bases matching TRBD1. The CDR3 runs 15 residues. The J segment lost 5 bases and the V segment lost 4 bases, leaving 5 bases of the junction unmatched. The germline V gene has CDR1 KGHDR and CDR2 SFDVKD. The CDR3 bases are TGTGCCACCAGTGACTCGGGACAGGGGGGGGAGACCCAGTACTTC. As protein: CATSDSGQGGETQYF.

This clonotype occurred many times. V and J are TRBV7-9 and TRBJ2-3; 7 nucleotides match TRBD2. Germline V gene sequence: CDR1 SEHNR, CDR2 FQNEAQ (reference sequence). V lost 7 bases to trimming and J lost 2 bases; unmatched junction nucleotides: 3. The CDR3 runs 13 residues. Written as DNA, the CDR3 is TGTGCCAGCAAGAGCGGGACCACAGATACGCAGTATTTT. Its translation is CASKSGTTDTQYF. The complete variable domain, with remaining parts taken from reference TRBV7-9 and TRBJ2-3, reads DTGVSQNPRHKITKRGQNVTFRCDPISEHNRLYWYRQTLGQGPEFLTYFQNEAQLEKSRLLSDRFSAERPKGSFSTLEIQRTEQGDSAMYLCASKSGTTDTQYFGPGTRLTVL.

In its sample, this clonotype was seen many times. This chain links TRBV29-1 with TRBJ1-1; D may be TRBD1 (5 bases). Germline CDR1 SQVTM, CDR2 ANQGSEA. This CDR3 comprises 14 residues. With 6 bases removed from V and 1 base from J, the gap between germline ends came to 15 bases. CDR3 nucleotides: TGCAGCGTGATAGGGGTTTTCGGGAACACTGAAGCTTTCTTT. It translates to CSVIGVFGNTEAFF. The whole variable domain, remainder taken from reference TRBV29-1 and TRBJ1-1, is SAVISQKPSRDICQRGTSLTIQCQVDSQVTMMFWYRQQPGQSLTLIATANQGSEATYESGFVIDKFPISRPNLTFSTLTVSNMSPEDSSIYLCSVIGVFGNTEAFFGQGTRLTVV.

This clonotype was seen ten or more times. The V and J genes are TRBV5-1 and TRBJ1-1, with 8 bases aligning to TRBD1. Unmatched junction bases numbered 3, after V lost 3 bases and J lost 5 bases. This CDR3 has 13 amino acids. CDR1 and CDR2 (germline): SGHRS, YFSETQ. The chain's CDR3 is CASSWGQVTEAFF. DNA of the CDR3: TGCGCCAGCAGCTGGGGACAGGTTACTGAAGCTTTCTTT.

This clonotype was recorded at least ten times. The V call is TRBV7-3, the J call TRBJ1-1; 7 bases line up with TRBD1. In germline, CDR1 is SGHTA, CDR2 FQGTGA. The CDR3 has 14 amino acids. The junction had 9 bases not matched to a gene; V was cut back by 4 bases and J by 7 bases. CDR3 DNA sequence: TGTGCCAGCAGCTCGACAGGGCAGTCCGATGAAGCTTTCTTT. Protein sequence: CASSSTGQSDEAFF.

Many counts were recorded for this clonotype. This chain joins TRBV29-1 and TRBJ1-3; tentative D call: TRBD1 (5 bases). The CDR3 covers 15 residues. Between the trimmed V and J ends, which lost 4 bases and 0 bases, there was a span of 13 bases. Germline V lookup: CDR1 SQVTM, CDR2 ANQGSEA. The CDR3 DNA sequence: TGCAGCGTTGTAACAGGAGAACTCTCTGGAAACACCATATATTTT. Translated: CSVVTGELSGNTIYF.

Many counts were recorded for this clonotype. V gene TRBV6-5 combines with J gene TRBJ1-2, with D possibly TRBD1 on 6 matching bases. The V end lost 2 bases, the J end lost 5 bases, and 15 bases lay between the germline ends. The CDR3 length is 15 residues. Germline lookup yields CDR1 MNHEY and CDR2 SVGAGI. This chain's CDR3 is CASSYQQGYWYGYTF. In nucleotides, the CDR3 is TGTGCCAGCAGTTACCAACAGGGTTATTGGTATGGCTACACCTTC.

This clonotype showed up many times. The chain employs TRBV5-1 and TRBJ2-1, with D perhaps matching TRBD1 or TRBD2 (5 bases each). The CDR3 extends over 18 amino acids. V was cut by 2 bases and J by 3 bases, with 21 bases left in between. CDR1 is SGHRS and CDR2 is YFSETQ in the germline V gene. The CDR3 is CASSFRGAQWDGYNEQFF. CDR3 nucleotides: TGCGCCAGCAGCTTCCGAGGGGCTCAATGGGATGGCTACAATGAGCAGTTCTTC.

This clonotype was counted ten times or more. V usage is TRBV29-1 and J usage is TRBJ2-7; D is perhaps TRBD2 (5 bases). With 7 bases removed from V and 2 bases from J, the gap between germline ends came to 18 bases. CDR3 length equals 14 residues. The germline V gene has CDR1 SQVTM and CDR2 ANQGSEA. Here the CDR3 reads CSALSARDPYEQYF. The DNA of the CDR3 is TGCAGCGCTTTGTCCGCTCGGGATCCCTACGAGCAGTACTTC.

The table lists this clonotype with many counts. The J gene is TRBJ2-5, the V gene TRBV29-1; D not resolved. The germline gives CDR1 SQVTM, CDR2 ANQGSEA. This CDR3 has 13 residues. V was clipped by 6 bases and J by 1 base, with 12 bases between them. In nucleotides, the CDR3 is TGCAGCGTCCTCCAGGACCTCCAAGAGACCCAGTACTTC. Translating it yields CSVLQDLQETQYF.

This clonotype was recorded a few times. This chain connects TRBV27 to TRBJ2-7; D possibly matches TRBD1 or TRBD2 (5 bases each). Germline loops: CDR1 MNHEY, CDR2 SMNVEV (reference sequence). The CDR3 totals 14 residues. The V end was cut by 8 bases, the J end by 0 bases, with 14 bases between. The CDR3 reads CASGIGGPSYEQYF. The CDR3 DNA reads TGTGCCAGCGGTATTGGGGGTCCCTCCTACGAGCAGTACTTC.

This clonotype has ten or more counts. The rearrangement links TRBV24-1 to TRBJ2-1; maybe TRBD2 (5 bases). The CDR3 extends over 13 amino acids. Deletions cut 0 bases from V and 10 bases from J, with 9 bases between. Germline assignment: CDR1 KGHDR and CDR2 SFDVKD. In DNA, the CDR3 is TGTGCCACCAGTGATTTGAGCGGTCGGGAGCAGTTCTTC. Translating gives CATSDLSGREQFF.

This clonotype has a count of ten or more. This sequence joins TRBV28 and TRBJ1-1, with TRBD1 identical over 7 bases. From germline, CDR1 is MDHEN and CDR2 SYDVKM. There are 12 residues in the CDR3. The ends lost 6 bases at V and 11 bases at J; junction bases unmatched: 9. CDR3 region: CASSYFRGNAFF. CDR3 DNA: TGTGCCAGCAGCTACTTCAGGGGGAACGCTTTCTTT.